The source of this TCR beta chain is a study of T cell repertoires in cytomegalovirus infection. Findings of the study overall: The study found HLA-C-restricted CMV-specific TCR beta clonotypes dominating the ex vivo response.

TCRdb re-analysed the reads in MiXCR, keeping a single row per CDR3 protein. The table shows 450,000 to 600,000 distinct CDR3 sequences, with 25% to 35% occurring only once. This clonotype was recorded a few times. What it binds is not known. Trimming cost V 5 bases and J 0 bases, with 13 bases left between them. Germline lookup yields CDR1 SGHAT and CDR2 FQNNGV. The CDR3 covers 16 residues. The source was cultured PBMCs, collected from culture after CMV antigen stimulation. The origin of this receptor is a human donor in good health (CMV status not recorded). Some clones in this sample may be carry-over from other donors' samples. The V gene is TRBV11-2, the J gene TRBJ1-4; no firm D call. The CDR3 bases are TGTGCCAGCAGCCCCGGCCGGCGTGCAACTAATGAAAAACTGTTTTTT. This sequence encodes CASSPGRRATNEKLFF.